These 28 T cell receptor beta chains originate from one sample sequenced in a study of blood T cell repertoires in COVID-19. TCRdb's table, derived via immunoSEQ multiplex PCR, lists solely in-frame clones and lacks some. The table records some 45,000 clones, 70% to 90% of them present only once. The sequenced sample consisted of peripheral blood. The receptors stem from a man between 65 and 80 years old with acute or convalescent COVID-19.

The chain employs TRBV30 and TRBJ1-5; tentative D call: TRBD1 (5 bases). CDR3 length: 14 residues. The germline V gene encodes CDR1 GTSNPN and CDR2 SVGIG (reference sequence). Trimming stripped 3 bases from V and 4 bases from J, with 13 bases between. DNA of the CDR3: TGTGCCTGGAGCGGGGGGGGGTTTAATCAGCCCCAGCATTTT. Translation: CAWSGGGFNQPQHF.

J is TRBJ2-5 and V is TRBV2, with a weak D call TRBD2 (6 bases). The V and J ends lost 6 bases and 9 bases respectively, with 17 bases between them. This CDR3 has 13 residues. The germline CDR1 and CDR2 sequences are SNHLY and FYNNEI. CDR3 bases: TGTGCCAGCAGGAAAAATAGCGGAGCGGCCCAGTACTTC. It is translated as CASRKNSGAAQYF.

This sequence joins TRBV6-2 or TRBV6-3 and TRBJ2-5; 11 bases align to TRBD2. CDR1 is MNHEY, CDR2 SVGEGT, per germline. V gave up 3 bases and J gave up 1 base; unmatched junction bases: 1. The CDR3 contains 15 residues. CDR3 sequence reads: CASSYSGRAQETQYF. DNA for the CDR3: TGTGCCAGCAGTTATAGCGGGAGGGCCCAAGAGACCCAGTACTTC.

This chain joins TRBV5-4 and TRBJ1-2, with 8 bases matching TRBD1. The CDR3 totals 13 residues. V shed 4 bases, J shed 4 bases, and the junction held 3 bases outside the gene matches. The germline V gene has CDR1 SGHNT and CDR2 YYREEE (reference sequence). CDR3 residues: CASSPDRAYGYTF. As DNA, the CDR3 is TGTGCCAGCAGCCCGGACAGGGCCTATGGCTACACCTTC.

This clone has only one observation. V gene TRBV27 combines with J gene TRBJ2-5; the match to TRBD1 covers 9 bases. This CDR3 region has 14 residues. Germline V CDR1 and CDR2: MNHEY, SMNVEV (reference sequence). Losses at the gene ends were 5 bases for V and 5 bases for J; bases not matched to a gene: 6. CDR3 DNA sequence: TGTGCCAGCAGTCTGGGACAGGGCCGGGAGACCCAGTACTTC. This sequence encodes CASSLGQGRETQYF.

In its sample, this clone was seen a few times. J is TRBJ1-1 and V is TRBV5-1; perhaps TRBD1 as D (6 bases). CDR1 and CDR2 (germline): SGHRS, YFSETQ. Trimming removed 5 bases from V and 2 bases from J, with 13 bases in between. The CDR3 runs to 14 residues. The CDR3 spells CASRTQGQNTEAFF. The CDR3 bases are TGCGCCAGCAGAACTCAGGGGCAAAACACTGAAGCTTTCTTT.

The chain combines TRBV7-9 with TRBJ1-1; D unclear. V was trimmed by 1 base and J by 0 bases, leaving 6 bases between them. Looked up from germline, CDR1 is SEHNR and CDR2 is FQNEAQ (reference sequence). This CDR3 is 14 amino acids long. The CDR3 nucleotides are TGTGCCAGCAGCTTAGACGAGATGAACACTGAAGCTTTCTTT. This gives the protein CASSLDEMNTEAFF.

The rearrangement joins TRBV15 to TRBJ2-7; no reliable D call. Germline V gene sequence: CDR1 LNHNV, CDR2 YYDKDF (reference sequence). The CDR3 has 17 residues. V was shortened by 5 bases and J by 0 bases, with 20 bases between the two germline ends. CDR3: CATSDLFTGSNSYEQYF. The CDR3 DNA sequence: TGTGCCACCAGCGACCTCTTTACCGGGTCCAACTCCTACGAGCAGTACTTC.

This clone was recorded a few times. The chain uses TRBV5-4 and TRBJ2-2, with 12 bases matching TRBD2. This CDR3 comprises 15 residues. V shed 4 bases, J shed 6 bases, and the junction held 4 bases outside the gene matches. CDR1 and CDR2 from the germline V gene are SGHNT and YYREEE (reference sequence). CDR3 coding DNA: TGTGCCAGCAGCATCCGACTAGCGGGAGCCGGGGAGCTGTTTTTT. Translating it yields CASSIRLAGAGELFF.

V usage is TRBV30 and J usage is TRBJ2-3; D uncertain. CDR3 length: 11 amino acids. Trimming pared 1 base from V and 5 bases from J, leaving 4 bases between. The germline CDR1 and CDR2 sequences are GTSNPN and SVGIG (reference sequence). The CDR3 DNA sequence: TGTGCCTGGAGTGGGAGAGATACGCAGTATTTT. Amino acids: CAWSGRDTQYF.

This chain uses TRBV2 with TRBJ1-1; 9 bases align to TRBD1. Germline V lookup: CDR1 SNHLY, CDR2 FYNNEI. There are 14 residues in the CDR3. The V segment lost 5 bases and the J segment 8 bases; nucleotides outside the gene matches: 9. The CDR3 nucleotides read TGTGCCAGCAGTTCCGATCGAGGGACAGGGGAAGCTTTCTTT. It translates to CASSSDRGTGEAFF.

The chain joins TRBV3-1 (or the pseudogene TRBV3-2) to TRBJ1-2, with TRBD1 identical over 10 bases. The CDR3 contains 16 residues. V dropped 1 base and J dropped 4; count of bases not matched to a gene: 6. Germline loops: CDR1 LGHDT, CDR2 YNNKEL (reference sequence). CDR3 in DNA: TGTGCCAGCAGCCAAGGACAGGGGGCTTTGGGCTATGGCTACACCTTC. It codes for CASSQGQGALGYGYTF.

V and J are TRBV25-1 and TRBJ2-7, with a weak D call TRBD2 (5 bases). Germline CDR1 reads MGHDK; CDR2 reads SYGVNS. This CDR3 has 13 amino acids. Trimming stripped 4 bases from V and 3 bases from J, with 10 bases between. CDR3 region: CASSGLQHYEQYF. DNA of the CDR3: TGTGCCAGCAGTGGACTACAGCACTACGAGCAGTACTTC.

The chain combines TRBV25-1 with TRBJ2-3; 9 bases agree with TRBD2. J lost 4 bases, V lost 2 bases, and 7 bases had no gene match. Per germline, CDR1 MGHDK and CDR2 SYGVNS. The CDR3 spans 16 residues. The CDR3 nucleotides are TGTGCCAGCAGTGAAGTTAGCGGGAGAGGTGCAGATACGCAGTATTTT. Translation gives CASSEVSGRGADTQYF.

This rearrangement joins TRBV21-1 to TRBJ2-7; the table's D call TRBD2 went unverified against the DNA. TRBV21-1 is flagged as a pseudogene. The CDR3 covers 14 residues. The CDR3 DNA reads as TGTGCCAGCAGCATAATAGCGGAATCCTACGAGCAGTACTTC. Translation: CASSIIAESYEQYF.

This clone has only one observation. This chain connects TRBV28 to TRBJ1-1; weak D call: TRBD1 (5 bases). Germline CDR1 MDHEN, CDR2 SYDVKM. Trimming cost V 3 bases and J 5 bases, with 16 bases left between them. The CDR3 has 15 amino acids. The CDR3 DNA sequence: TGTGCCAGCAGTTTGGCGGCTGCGGGGGGAACTGAAGCTTTCTTT. It encodes CASSLAAAGGTEAFF.

The rearrangement joins TRBV15 to TRBJ1-3; no definite D call. V lost 1 base to trimming and J lost 2 bases, with 15 bases between them. This CDR3 has 17 residues. The germline gives CDR1 LNHNV, CDR2 YYDKDF (reference sequence). CDR3 loop: CATSRGRNRLTGNTIYF. As DNA, the CDR3 is TGTGCCACCAGCAGAGGTCGGAATAGACTAACTGGAAACACCATATATTTT.

This rearrangement joins TRBV21-1 to TRBJ2-3; the table's TRBD2 call for D was not verified on the DNA. TRBV21-1 is a pseudogene segment. The CDR3 is 19 amino acids. This CDR3 reads CASSPPRASPPRGTDTQYF. The CDR3 coding sequence is TGTGCCAGCAGCCCACCGAGGGCTAGTCCCCCGCGGGGCACAGATACGCAGTATTTT.

CDR3 sequence reads: CASSLQETQYF. CDR3 bases: TGTGCCAGCAGCTTACAGGAGACCCAGTACTTC. The V and J genes are TRBV11-2 and TRBJ2-5; no clear D. The V gene's germline CDR1 is SGHAT and CDR2 FQNNGV. Trimming removed 2 bases at V and 5 bases at J, with 3 bases between. The CDR3 contains 11 residues.

The chain is built from TRBV19 and TRBJ2-7, with 8 bases fitting TRBD2. Trimming cost V 3 bases and J 0 bases; bases outside gene matches: 7. Germline V gene lookup returns CDR1 LNHDA and CDR2 SQIVND (reference sequence). The CDR3 covers 16 residues. CDR3 coding DNA: TGTGCCAGTAGTATCTTAGCGGGACCGAGCTCCTACGAGCAGTACTTC. This codes for CASSILAGPSSYEQYF.

This chain joins TRBV2 and TRBJ1-6, with 10 bases aligning to TRBD1. The trim removed 0 bases at V and 6 bases at J, leaving 2 bases unmatched. CDR3 length: 16 residues. The germline gives CDR1 SNHLY, CDR2 FYNNEI. The CDR3 DNA reads TGTGCCAGCAGTGAAGCCGGGACAGGGGCTAATTCACCCCTCCACTTT. This encodes CASSEAGTGANSPLHF.

This clone is medium-sized by share. This chain connects TRBV2 to TRBJ1-5; 10 nucleotides align to TRBD1. J gave up 7 bases and V 6 bases, and 9 bases lay outside the gene matches. The CDR3 length is 15 residues. CDR1 is SNHLY and CDR2 is FYNNEI in the germline V gene. The CDR3: CASSQTGGSGQPQHF. In DNA form, the CDR3 reads TGTGCCAGCAGCCAGACAGGGGGCTCGGGACAGCCCCAGCATTTT.

The V and J genes are TRBV5-6 and TRBJ1-4, with TRBD1 matching over 9 bases. Germline V gene lookup returns CDR1 SGHDT and CDR2 YYEEEE. V dropped 1 base and J dropped 8; count of bases not matched to a gene: 9. CDR3 length: 16 amino acids. CDR3 nucleotides: TGTGCCAGCAGCTTGATTGGGGCGGGACAGGGAGAAAAACTGTTTTTT. Translating it yields CASSLIGAGQGEKLFF.

V gene TRBV19 combines with J gene TRBJ2-7; a possible D gene is TRBD1 (6 bases). The CDR3 spans 14 residues. Germline V gene lookup returns CDR1 LNHDA and CDR2 SQIVND (reference sequence). V was pared by 5 bases and J by 2 bases, with 13 bases between. The CDR3 nucleotides read TGTGCCAGTAGTCGTGACAGGTTAGCCTACGAGCAGTACTTC. Translated: CASSRDRLAYEQYF.

V and J are TRBV6-5 and TRBJ2-2; 8 bases align to TRBD1. Trimming removed 7 bases from V and 7 bases from J; junction bases left unmatched: 11. Germline lookup yields CDR1 MNHEY and CDR2 SVGAGI. This CDR3 spans 15 amino acids. This chain's CDR3 is CASIRAGGLGGELFF. Written as DNA, the CDR3 is TGTGCCAGCATCCGCGCAGGGGGCTTAGGCGGGGAGCTGTTTTTT.

In its sample, this clone was seen a few times. The chain recombines TRBV9 with TRBJ1-6; no firm D call. The germline V and J ends were trimmed by 2 bases and 5 bases, with 8 bases remaining between them. CDR1 is SGDLS, CDR2 YYNGEE, per germline. This CDR3 is 14 amino acids long. The CDR3 sequence: CASSVGLDNSPLHF. The CDR3 nucleotides are TGTGCCAGCAGCGTTGGACTGGATAATTCACCCCTCCACTTT.

The chain links TRBV19 to TRBJ1-2; 7 bases match TRBD1. CDR3 length: 18 amino acids. V gave up 6 bases and J gave up 0 bases; unmatched junction bases: 16. Germline CDR1 reads LNHDA; CDR2 reads SQIVND (reference sequence). The CDR3 DNA reads TGTGCCAGTAGCGTACAGGGGTTTCTCCGATTAGCTAACTATGGCTACACCTTC. As protein: CASSVQGFLRLANYGYTF.

The chain uses TRBV18 and TRBJ1-5; D is possibly TRBD1 (5 bases). This CDR3 region has 14 residues. Looked up from germline, CDR1 is KGHSH and CDR2 is LQKENI. The ends were cut back, 3 bases at V and 5 bases at J, with 11 bases in the middle. The DNA of the CDR3 is TGTGCCAGCTCACCCTGGGGGGGTGATCAGCCCCAGCATTTT. It yields the protein CASSPWGGDQPQHF.